This T cell receptor (beta chain) stems from a study of blood T cell repertoires in COVID-19. CDR3 size: 15 residues. The germline CDR1 and CDR2 sequences are SGHTA and FQGNSA. V shed 8 bases, J shed 3 bases, and the junction held 11 bases outside the gene matches. This clone occurred a few times. TCRdb's copy holds only in-frame clones and misses some; the assay was immunoSEQ multiplex PCR. The sample carries 120,000 to 150,000 clones, around nine tenths recorded once. The chain carries TRBV7-2 and TRBJ1-1; 8 nucleotides line up with TRBD1. The sequencing input was peripheral blood. The clonotype originates from a woman aged 55-75 years with acute or convalescent COVID-19. CDR3 in DNA: TGTGCCAGCGGGACAGGTTTTACCATGGACACTGAAGCTTTCTTT. Translation: CASGTGFTMDTEAFF. Looking up the rest from reference TRBV7-2 and TRBJ1-1 gives the full variable domain: GAGVSQSPSNKVTEKGKDVELRCDPISGHTALYWYRQSLGQGLEFLIYFQGNSAPDKSGLPSDRFSAERTGGSVSTLTIQRTQQEDSAVYLCASGTGFTMDTEAFFGQGTRLTVV.